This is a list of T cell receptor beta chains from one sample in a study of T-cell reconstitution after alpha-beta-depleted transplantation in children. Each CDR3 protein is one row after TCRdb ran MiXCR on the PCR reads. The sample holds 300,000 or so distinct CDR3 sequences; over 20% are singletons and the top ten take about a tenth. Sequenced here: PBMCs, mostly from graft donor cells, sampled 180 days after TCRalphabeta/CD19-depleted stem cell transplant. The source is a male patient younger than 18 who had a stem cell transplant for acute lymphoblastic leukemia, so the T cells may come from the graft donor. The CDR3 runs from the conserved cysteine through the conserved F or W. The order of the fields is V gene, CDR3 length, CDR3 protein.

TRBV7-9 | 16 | CASSFPDNSGYNEQFF
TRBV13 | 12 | CASSLGIYEQYF
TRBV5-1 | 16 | CASSLATGTGTYEQYF
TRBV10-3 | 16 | CAISHGLAGGGETQYF
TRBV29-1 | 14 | CSVNRGFMNTEAFF
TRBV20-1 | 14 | CSAEGPSGTDTQYF
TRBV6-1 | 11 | CASWRYSEAFF
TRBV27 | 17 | CASSPTTSSGGSYEQYF
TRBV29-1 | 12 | CSVGGAALGYTF
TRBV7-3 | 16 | CASSFRAGDPPDTQYF
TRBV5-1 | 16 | CASSPLAGGSSYEQYF
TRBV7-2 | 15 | CASSFTSGPSYEQYF
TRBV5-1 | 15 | CASSHSYATNEKLFF
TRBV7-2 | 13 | CASSLARPLEGYF
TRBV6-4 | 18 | CASSDLRDPRKDNQPQHF
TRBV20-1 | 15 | CSARRLAPNTGELFF
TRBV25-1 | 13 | CASSEPGAAEAFF
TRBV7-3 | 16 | CASSFTPDSVDTEAFF
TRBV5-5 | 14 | CASSQTGVNYEQYF
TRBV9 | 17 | CASSVSPRAGSPDTQYF
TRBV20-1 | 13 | CSARDLGSDEQYF
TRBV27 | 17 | CASSLIAGTGSTYEQYF
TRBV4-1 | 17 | CASSLVWTSGSYNEQFF
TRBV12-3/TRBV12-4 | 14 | CASSLVAGGNGYTF
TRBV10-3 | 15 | CAINAGQGLPYGYTF
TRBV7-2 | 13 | CASSLLSRYGYTF
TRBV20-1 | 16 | CSARDPVRGLNTEAFF
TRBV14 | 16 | CASSLAGYDVRFEQYF
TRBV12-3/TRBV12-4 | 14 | CASTRQGTDTEAFF
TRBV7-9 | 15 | CASSLNPLDTGELFF
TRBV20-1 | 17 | CCARPFPPTGNVYEQYF
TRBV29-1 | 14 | CSVLAGGPRYEQYF
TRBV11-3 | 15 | CASSLGSGGGNEQFF
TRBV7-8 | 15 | CASSFGTGPNSPLHF
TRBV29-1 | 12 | CSAGHIGETQYF
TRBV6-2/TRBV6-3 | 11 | CASTHAETQYF
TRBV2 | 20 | CASSDEGMGWDPSGANVLTF
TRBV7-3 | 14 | CASSRLAGGSEAFF
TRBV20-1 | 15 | CSARDPAGGSYEQYF
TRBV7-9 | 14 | CASTSDRRSEKLFF
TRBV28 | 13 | CASIYRVNTEAFF
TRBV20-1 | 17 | CSARGGREIWSTDTQYF
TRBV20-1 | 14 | CSAKPSGSTDTQYF
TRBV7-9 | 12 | CASSPAGYEQYF
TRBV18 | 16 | CASSPTELHSNQPQHF
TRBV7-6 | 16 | CASSLVAGVLGNEQFF
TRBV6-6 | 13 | CASSYLGDQPQHF
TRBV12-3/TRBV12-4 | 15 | CASSLRTGEGNEQFF
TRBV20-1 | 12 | CSARRGSTEAFF